A few counts support the clone carrying this T cell receptor (beta chain). Antigen unknown. The germline V gene encodes CDR1 SGHAT and CDR2 FQNNGV. With 0 bases clipped from V and 1 base from J, the junction kept 5 bases outside the gene matches. The CDR3 runs 16 residues. PCR primers comprised 60 Vbeta and 13 Jbeta primers. Data came from immunoSEQ multiplex PCR; TCRdb stores just in-frame clones and leaves some out. Here the sample spans under 200,000 clones, around 75% being singletons. This specimen belongs to a study of cytomegalovirus exposure and HLA in healthy donors. Findings and caveats of the study: Some TCR beta chains (around 160 of them) were listed as cytomegalovirus-associated. For TCR beta chains, V- and J-gene trimming was later linked to a missense DCLRE1C variant.

V usage is TRBV11-2 and J usage is TRBJ1-1; 7 nucleotides align to TRBD1. This TCR derives from a woman in her fifties or sixties in good health and CMV-seropositive. Sample: PBMCs. CDR3 protein: CASSLDHNRGNTEAFF. DNA for the CDR3: TGTGCCAGCAGCTTAGACCATAACAGGGGGAACACTGAAGCTTTCTTT.